Listed below are T cell receptor beta chains from one sample, sequenced in a study of T cells after yellow fever vaccination. TCRdb used MiXCR to reprocess the 5' RACE reads, holding one entry per CDR3 protein. The sample shows under 550,000 distinct CDR3 sequences, roughly a fifth of them seen only once. Sample: PBMCs, taken less than 25 days after the first yellow fever vaccination. The receptor set was obtained from a man between 18 and 35 years old who received the YFV17D yellow fever vaccine. The conserved cysteine and the conserved F or W are not part of the CDR3 here.

v_gene | CDR3aa
TRBV5-5 | ASSQGPSSGNEQF
TRBV7-2 | ASSRDRPTGELF
TRBV11-2 | ASSLRDGDTQY
TRBV6-5 | ASSYTQATDTQY
TRBV4-1 | ASSMGGSYEQY
TRBV5-1 | ASSPRPPEGMNTEAF
TRBV5-1 | ASSLVPTGPGELF
TRBV6-1 | AGSRVGGNYGYT
TRBV20-1 | SAMVGSLSYEQY
TRBV5-1 | ASSLAPRDRANTGELF
TRBV19 | ASQTRGAGRRNTLLNEQF
TRBV5-1 | ASSLGTGAEETQY
TRBV5-1 | ASSFGYNSPLH
TRBV18 | ASSPTGLGTDTQY
TRBV9 | ASSAQGYEQY
TRBV7-8 | ASSLDNRGYGYT
TRBV20-1 | SARGGSTDEQF
TRBV7-2 | ASSLAAGDTQY
TRBV4-2 | ASSQEVSVGELF
TRBV28 | ASSSWTGDSSGNTIY
TRBV5-1 | ASSLHAGAVEAF
TRBV2 | ASSEAPSTSTDTQY
TRBV7-2 | ASSSGTISYNEQF
TRBV5-1 | ASSLGVFGHSPLH
TRBV5-1 | ASSPLSGGDSPLH
TRBV5-6 | ASTLGERGATDTQY
TRBV7-7 | ASSVGLASFNEQF
TRBV12-3/TRBV12-4 | ASTKGRATGELF
TRBV20-1 | SAIVPGQGTNEQF
TRBV4-1 | ASSQESDHTEAF
TRBV3-1 | ASSQDRRAGGYEQY
TRBV9 | ASSAGTNSYEQY
TRBV20-1 | SARDQVGMTEAF
TRBV29-1 | SVEDFETQY
TRBV7-7 | ASSYGPVGGEQF
TRBV28 | ASSPSGTGGEKLF
TRBV12-3/TRBV12-4 | ASTGPREGQPQH
TRBV4-3 | ASSTGLAGEQETQY
TRBV7-2 | ASSGLAPETQY
TRBV5-1 | ASSLLGPGGNEQF
TRBV4-3 | ASSQAMGTEAF
TRBV12-3/TRBV12-4 | ASTVRGFSYNSPLH
TRBV12-3/TRBV12-4 | ASSEDPAGVLNEQF
TRBV7-9 | ASSVDHTPQY
TRBV7-8 | ASSLVGLAGPDTQY
TRBV15 | ATSFAAGYQETQY
TRBV2 | ASTRGETQY
TRBV20-1 | SAEIGPLGEQY
TRBV25-1 | ASSGGYEQY